The present TCR beta chain was sequenced within a study of spatial heterogeneity in lung cancer. The presence of a unique molecular identifier marked each TCR cDNA molecule. TCRdb re-called the 5' RACE reads through MiXCR, storing one row per CDR3 protein. Seen here are about 38,000 distinct CDR3 sequences, 6.5% to 9.5% observed once, and the top ten hold roughly 28%. V lost 7 bases to trimming and J lost 7 bases; unmatched junction nucleotides: 9. Germline loops: CDR1 SQVTM, CDR2 ANQGSEA. The CDR3 sequence is 13 residues long. In its sample, this clonotype was seen many times. As to time point: sample taken at primary tumor resection. Unsorted whole RNA of tumor, nontumor lung or frozen PBMC was sequenced.

The clonotype comes from a male donor with early-stage non-small cell lung cancer. The chain carries TRBV29-1 and TRBJ1-1, with 10 bases lining up with TRBD1. The specimen was PBMCs, collected at surgery. In DNA, the CDR3 is TGCAGCGCATTTCCGGGGACAGGGGTTGAAGCTTTCTTT. Residues: CSAFPGTGVEAFF.